The clone carrying this T cell receptor (beta chain) was seen at least ten times. The time point here: patch test 2, 6 weeks after DPC sensitization. Noted treatment: therapeutic diphenylcyclopropenone sensitization with weekly scalp DPC. Blood sampling occurred before each patch-test application. Total RNA was isolated from unfractionated whole blood. Library preparation tagged each individual cDNA molecule with a unique molecular identifier. As handled by the study authors: A typical sample had some 87,000 TCRs, with about 20,000 to 690,600 overall. TCRdb reanalysed the RACE reads using MiXCR and keeps one entry per CDR3 protein. V and J calls and clone size were set by TCRdb, not the authors. The top ten clones hold about 1.4% of a sample with fewer than 100,000 distinct CDR3 sequences, roughly 10% of them seen once. The sample is drawn from a study of human T cells and chemical hapten exposure.

The germline V and J ends were trimmed by 8 bases and 0 bases, with 11 bases remaining between them. The CDR3 is made up of 14 amino acids. CDR1 and CDR2 (germline): SGHTA, FQGNSA. The chain carries TRBV7-2 and TRBJ2-1; the D is unclear. This TCR was recovered from a man younger than 30 with alopecia areata. Some clones in this sample may be carry-over from other donors' samples. Sample: whole blood, taken in connection with sensitization to the hapten diphenylcyclopropenone (DPC). The CDR3 here is CASGSGGSYNEQFF. For the CDR3, the DNA is TGTGCCAGCGGTTCAGGTGGCTCCTACAATGAGCAGTTCTTC.